This T cell receptor (beta chain) stems from a study of cytomegalovirus exposure and HLA in healthy donors. Study overall: Early release data held around 80 million unique TCRs from HLA-typed donors.

This CDR3 is 17 amino acids long. CDR1 is MDHEN, CDR2 SYDVKM, per germline. PCR amplification relied on 60 Vbeta primers (plus 13 Jbeta primers). TCRdb keeps only in-frame clones here, not all; method: immunoSEQ multiplex PCR. Altogether some 140,000 clones are present, 80% being singletons, with the ten largest covering over 2%. Study-wide results and limits: A later analysis linked a missense DCLRE1C variant to TCR beta V- and J-gene trimming.

Turning to this clone: Its antigen is undetermined. Mismatch with germline at one junction end may stem from a read error.

Sequencing input: PBMCs. The sequence was collected from a man in his thirties or forties in good health and CMV-seronegative. The J gene is TRBJ2-2, the V gene TRBV28; 8 bases are a match to TRBD2. The CDR3 reads CAGSLEVGTSFYGELFF. The CDR3 nucleotides read TGTGCCGGCAGTTTGGAGGTAGGGACTAGTTTTTACGGGGAGCTGTTTTTT.